The T cell receptor beta chain described here comes from a study of shared clonotypes between healthy human individuals (TCRdb year 2020). In the study overall: A couple of women and a few men aged 18 to 49 years were included in the cohort. Between about 0.8 and 9.5 billion PBMCs per donor were obtained by leukapheresis. To increase sequencing depth and limit assay-specific biases, different laboratories used diverse techniques to prepare libraries and sequence TCR repertoires. To estimate repertoire size and how much clonotype sharing occurs between individuals, the study deeply sequenced the blood TCR repertoires of roughly 5 healthy adults. For each donor, three plates each were used for CD4 naive and CD4 memory, two plates were used for CD8 naive, and one plate was used for CD8 memory.

The CDR3 numbers 14 residues from cysteine through phenylalanine. This entry keeps only the CDR3 DNA: 42 bases, framed from base 1. Trimming removed 2 bases from V and 0 bases from J, leaving 6 bases between the germline ends. The germline V gene supplies CDR1 MDHEN and CDR2 SYDVKM. The donors were healthy, HIV-negative adults with no recently reported acute infections or vaccinations. Every donor was a Caucasian adult residing in Nashville, Tennessee, USA. CD4+ T cells were enriched by magnetic negative selection, after which naive cells were positively selected on CD45RA and the negative fraction was taken as the memory subset. After blood collection by leukapheresis, PBMCs were isolated using Ficoll-Histopaque density gradient centrifugation and then cryopreserved in the vapor phase of liquid nitrogen. Analytical flow cytometry was used to check the purity and quantity of each magnetically sorted T cell population. Genomic DNA was isolated from each sorted fraction and quantified by UV absorbance on a Nanodrop 2000c.

TCR CDR3 regions were amplified from genomic DNA by multiplex PCR using the deep immunoSEQ assay. For each cell subset, the extracted genomic DNA was distributed evenly across all wells of several immunoSEQ 96-well plates, and each plate served as one replicate. For sorted subsets, approximately 200 ng of genomic DNA, equivalent to around 29,000 T cell genomes, went into each replicate PCR. Purified libraries were quantified with a Qubit 3.0 fluorometer, sized on a Bioanalyzer 2100, and re-quantified with the KAPA Library Quantification kit. Each immunoSEQ 96-well plate was sequenced on its own single-read 150-cycle Illumina NextSeq 550 flow cell. Per the authors' processing: Because the immunoSEQ output held only junctional sequences and lacked quality scores, the filtering could not match the filtering applied to full-length reads. Sequences were annotated with PyIR, a Python wrapper for IgBLAST v1.9, and V/J genes and CDR3 were assigned using IMGT germline references. Reads with weak V/J assignments (E-value above 1e-6), missing CDR3, stop codons, out-of-frame junctions, or ambiguous translated residues were removed. V3J clonotypes were defined by identical inferred V gene, J gene, and CDR3 amino acid sequence. Percentage overlap between repertoires was computed as shared unique clonotypes divided by the size of the smaller repertoire. Three approaches were used to assess repertoire richness: RTK rarefaction, the Chao1 estimator, and Recon v2.1 estimates of unobserved clonotypes. OLGA was used to compute generation probabilities for all TCRbeta clonotypes that the gDNA method yielded from four donors. Entries here come from immuneACCESS through TCRdb and include only in-frame sequences with V and J called. Some clones fail to appear in such tables; in the studies checked, an unresolved V gene covers under half of the shortfall, and the cause of the remainder is unknown. V and J calls plus clone size are reproduced from that table; the DNA served to infer D and trimming. Recorded for this sample are about 2 million clones; 90% to 95% of them occurred a single time. The top ten clonotypes cover more than 0.1% of the sample.

Worth noting for this clone: The specificity of this receptor is unknown. Within one base of it there is no much larger clone, and no base qualities were kept.

Study-wide conclusions, independent of this receptor: Estimated clonotype richness was generally larger for naive than for memory subsets. Only blood was sampled, and tissue TCR repertoires likely differ from those in blood. The genetic and exposure-history diversity represented was limited by the small number of donors. Compared with non-shared clonotypes, clonotypes shared by all four sorted-subset donors had higher generation probabilities. Pairwise subsampling indicated that sequencing depth was expected to affect the degree of clonotype sharing among donors. When several donors were compared, the shared fraction of clonotypes was about 5% for naive CD4, about 4% for naive CD8, 2% to 2.5% for memory CD4, and around 0.37% for memory CD8. Incomplete sequencing was indicated by rarefaction of sorted-subset datasets, despite the large sequencing depth.

Here the chain combines TRBV28 and TRBJ2-3; no D segment can be confidently identified. This receptor was obtained from a young man in good health. Sequencing was carried out using naive CD4+ T cells sorted from blood. Interpreted using the paper, the cell subset or site label stands for: CD45RA+ positively selected. The nucleotide sequence reads as follows: TGTGCCAGCAGTTTACCAGTAAGCACAGATACGCAGTATTTT. Translation gives CASSLPVSTDTQYF.